This record covers a single T cell receptor (beta chain). This record comes from a study of blood T cell repertoires in COVID-19. Study background: Sample material is recorded as cDNA or gDNA derived from T cells, B-cell-depleted T cells, or PBMCs.

Trimming cost V 0 bases and J 4 bases, with 6 bases left between them. The length of the CDR3 is 13 residues. Germline V gene sequence: CDR1 LNHDA, CDR2 SQIVND (reference sequence). Original methodology: Cell counts per sample came from amplifying reference gene primers. The protocol was immunoSEQ multiplex PCR, while the TCRdb copy is restricted to in-frame clones and leaves out a portion. V, J and clone size derive from that table, while D and trimming were established from the DNA sequence. This sample carries 40,000 to 60,000 clones, roughly 82% of them seen once, and the ten largest clones take roughly 15%.

The J gene is TRBJ1-1, the V gene TRBV19; no reliable D call. Sequencing was performed on peripheral blood. This TCR came from a human donor in a cohort sampled during active COVID-19. The CDR3 reads CASSIEGSTEAFF. In DNA, the CDR3 is TGTGCCAGTAGTATAGAGGGGAGCACTGAAGCTTTCTTT. Using reference TRBV19 and TRBJ1-1 for the parts outside the CDR3, the full variable domain is DGGITQSPKYLFRKEGQNVTLSCEQNLNHDAMYWYRQDPGQGLRLIYYSQIVNDFQKGDIAEGYSVSREKKESFPLTVTSAQKNPTAFYLCASSIEGSTEAFFGQGTRLTVV.